The present T cell receptor (beta chain) was sequenced within a study of cytomegalovirus exposure and HLA in healthy donors. Study-wide background: Out of approximately 170 million T cells, an earlier analysis found about 120 million unique TCR beta sequences in total. Points from the study as a whole: Among donors in an Asian-associated ancestry cluster, a later analysis reportedly found fewer N-insertions than the approximately 700-donor mean. Reported results showed that the classifier diagnosed cytomegalovirus status with high specificity and sensitivity.

Germline V gene data show CDR1 as MDHEN and CDR2 as SYDVKM. V trimming: 10 bases; J trimming: 0 bases; junction bases outside the gene matches: 7. CDR3 length equals 15 residues. 13 Jbeta primers and 60 Vbeta primers were used for the PCR. The method was immunoSEQ multiplex PCR; TCRdb's version includes in-frame clones alone and lacks a portion of them. This table holds a few hundred thousand clones, about four fifths found once. In the case of this clone: Its antigen remains unknown.

This TCR was sampled from a girl aged 2-15 years in good health and CMV-seronegative. This chain connects TRBV28 to TRBJ1-4, with 8 bases fitting TRBD1. The sequencing sample was made of PBMCs. The CDR3 reads CAISGQGTTNEKLFF. In nucleotides, the CDR3 is TGTGCCATAAGCGGACAGGGCACAACTAATGAAAAACTGTTTTTT.